The sequence of this T cell receptor beta chain was determined in a study of T cells in Graves' hyperthyroidism and ophthalmopathy. Study results and limitations: In blood, most of the thyroid clonotypes expanded above 0.001 were also present.

This clonotype showed up just a few times. The antigen is not known. Exclusions: uncontrolled infection, other autoimmune disease, pregnancy, lactation. Amplification of TCR beta CDR3 regions used RNA as the template. HTBI primers drove first-round RT-PCR of the TCR CDR3. MiXCR, run by TCRdb on the multiplex PCR reads, gives a single entry per CDR3 protein. The data contain around 210,000 distinct CDR3 sequences, approximately 16% of them singletons. V lost 1 base and J lost 2; bases outside the gene matches: 4. This CDR3 is built from 17 residues. The V gene's germline CDR1 is SGHVS and CDR2 FQNEAQ. The clonotype was recovered from a woman aged 45-59 years with Graves' hyperthyroidism. J is TRBJ2-4 and V is TRBV7-8; 11 bases are a match to TRBD2. Material: blood. In nucleotides, the CDR3 is TGTGCCAGCAGCTTAGTACTAGCGGGAGCTCCCAAAAACATTCAGTACTTC. Encoded protein: CASSLVLAGAPKNIQYF.